The source of this TCR beta chain is a study of blood T cell repertoires in COVID-19. Study-wide background: The analysed material was cDNA or gDNA that came from T cells, B-cell-depleted T cells, or PBMCs.

Assay: immunoSEQ multiplex PCR; the TCRdb copy retains only in-frame clones and omits some. The sample includes fewer than 110,000 clones, approximately 88% seen only once; the top ten take approximately 12%. V shed 1 base and J shed 4 bases, with 17 bases lying between them. CDR1 SGHDT and CDR2 YYEEEE come from the germline V gene. CDR3 length: 16 amino acids. The chain couples TRBV5-6 to TRBJ1-1, with no clear D. The sequence came from a human donor in a cohort sampled during active COVID-19. Sequenced input: peripheral blood. As DNA, the CDR3 is TGTGCCAGCAGCTTGTGGATGACCGGGAAGGGCACTGAAGCTTTCTTT. This translates into CASSLWMTGKGTEAFF.